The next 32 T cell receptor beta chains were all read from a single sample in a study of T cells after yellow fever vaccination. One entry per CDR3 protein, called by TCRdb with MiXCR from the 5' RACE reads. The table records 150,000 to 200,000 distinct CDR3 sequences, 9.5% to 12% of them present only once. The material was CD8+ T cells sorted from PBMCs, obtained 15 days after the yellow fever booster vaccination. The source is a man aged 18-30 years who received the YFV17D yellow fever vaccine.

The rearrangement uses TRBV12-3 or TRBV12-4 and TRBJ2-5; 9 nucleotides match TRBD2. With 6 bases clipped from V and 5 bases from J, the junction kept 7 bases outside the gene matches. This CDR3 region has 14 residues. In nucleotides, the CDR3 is TGTGCCAGCAGACTTAGCGGGGGCGGTGAGACCCAGTACTTC. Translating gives CASRLSGGGETQYF.

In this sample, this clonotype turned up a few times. The CDR3 region is CASSIAEGSYGYTF. CDR3 DNA sequence: TGTGCCAGTAGTATAGCGGAGGGATCCTATGGCTACACCTTC. The chain employs TRBV19 and TRBJ1-2; unclear D gene. V shed 1 base and J shed 4 bases, with 10 bases lying between them. Germline CDR1 is LNHDA and CDR2 is SQIVND (reference sequence). The CDR3 is 14 residues long.

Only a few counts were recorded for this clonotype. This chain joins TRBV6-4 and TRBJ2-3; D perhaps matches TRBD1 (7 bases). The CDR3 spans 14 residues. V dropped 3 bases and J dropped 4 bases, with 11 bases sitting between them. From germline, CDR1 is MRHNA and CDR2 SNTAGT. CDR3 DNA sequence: TGTGCCAGCAGTGAAGCCAGGGGGGCAGATACGCAGTATTTT. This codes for CASSEARGADTQYF.

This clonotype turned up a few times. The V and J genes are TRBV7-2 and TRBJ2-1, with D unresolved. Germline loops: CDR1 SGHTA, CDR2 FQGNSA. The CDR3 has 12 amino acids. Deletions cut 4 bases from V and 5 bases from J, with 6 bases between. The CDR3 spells CASSWLDNEQFF. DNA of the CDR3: TGTGCCAGCAGCTGGCTGGACAATGAGCAGTTCTTC. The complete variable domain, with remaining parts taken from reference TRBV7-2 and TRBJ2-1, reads GAGVSQSPSNKVTEKGKDVELRCDPISGHTALYWYRQSLGQGLEFLIYFQGNSAPDKSGLPSDRFSAERTGGSVSTLTIQRTQQEDSAVYLCASSWLDNEQFFGPGTRLTVL.

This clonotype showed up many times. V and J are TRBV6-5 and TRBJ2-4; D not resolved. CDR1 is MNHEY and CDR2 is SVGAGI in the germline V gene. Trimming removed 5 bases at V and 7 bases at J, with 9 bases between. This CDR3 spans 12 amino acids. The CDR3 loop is CASSNRVNIQYF. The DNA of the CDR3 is TGTGCCAGCAGTAACAGAGTGAACATTCAGTACTTC.

The DNA of the CDR3 is TGTGCCAGCAGCCTCAGGACCTATACCGGGGAGCTGTTTTTT. It codes for CASSLRTYTGELFF. This rearrangement joins TRBV3-1 to TRBJ2-2; D is unclear. The CDR3 is 14 amino acids. The V end was cut by 4 bases, the J end by 5 bases, with 11 bases between. CDR1 and CDR2 from the germline V gene are LGHDT and YNNKEL (reference sequence).

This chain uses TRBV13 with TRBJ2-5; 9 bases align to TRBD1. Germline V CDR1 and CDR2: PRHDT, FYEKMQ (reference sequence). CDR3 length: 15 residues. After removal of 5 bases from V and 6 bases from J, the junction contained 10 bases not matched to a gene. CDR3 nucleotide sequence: TGTGCCAGCAGCGGGCCCACAGGGGGCGTCAAGACCCAGTACTTC. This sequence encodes CASSGPTGGVKTQYF.

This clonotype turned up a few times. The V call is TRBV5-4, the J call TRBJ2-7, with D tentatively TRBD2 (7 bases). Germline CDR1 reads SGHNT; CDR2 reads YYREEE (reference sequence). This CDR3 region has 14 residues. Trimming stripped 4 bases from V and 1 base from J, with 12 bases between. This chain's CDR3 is CASSPGGQSYEQYF. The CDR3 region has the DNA TGTGCCAGCAGCCCCGGGGGGCAATCCTACGAGCAGTACTTC.

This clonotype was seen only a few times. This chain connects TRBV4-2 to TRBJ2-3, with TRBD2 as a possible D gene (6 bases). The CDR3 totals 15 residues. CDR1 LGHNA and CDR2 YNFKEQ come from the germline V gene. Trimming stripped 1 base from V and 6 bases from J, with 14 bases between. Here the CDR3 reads CASSQVGGVDDTQYF. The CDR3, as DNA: TGTGCCAGCAGCCAAGTGGGCGGGGTCGACGATACGCAGTATTTT.

CDR3: CASSLDLHLNIQYF. The CDR3 coding sequence is TGTGCCAGCAGCTTAGACCTCCACCTAAACATTCAGTACTTC. This chain connects TRBV7-9 to TRBJ2-4; D unresolved. The V gene lost 1 base and the J gene lost 6 bases, with 10 bases spanning the gap. CDR1 SEHNR and CDR2 FQNEAQ come from the germline V gene (reference sequence). CDR3 length equals 14 residues.

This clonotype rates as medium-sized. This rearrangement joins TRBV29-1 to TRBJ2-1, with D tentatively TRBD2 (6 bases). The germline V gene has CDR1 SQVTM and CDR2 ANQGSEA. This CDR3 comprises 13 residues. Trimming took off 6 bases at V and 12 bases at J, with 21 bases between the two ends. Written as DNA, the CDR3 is TGCAGCGTACCGGGACTGCCATCAGATGGGCAGTTCTTC. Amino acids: CSVPGLPSDGQFF.

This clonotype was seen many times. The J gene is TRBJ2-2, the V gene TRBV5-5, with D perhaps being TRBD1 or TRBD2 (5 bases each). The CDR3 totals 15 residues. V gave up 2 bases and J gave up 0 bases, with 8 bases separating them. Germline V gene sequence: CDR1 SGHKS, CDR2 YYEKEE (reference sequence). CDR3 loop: CASSFGTANTGELFF. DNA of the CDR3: TGTGCCAGCAGCTTTGGGACGGCGAACACCGGGGAGCTGTTTTTT. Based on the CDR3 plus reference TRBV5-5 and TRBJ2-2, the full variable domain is DAGVTQSPTHLIKTRGQQVTLRCSPISGHKSVSWYQQVLGQGPQFIFQYYEKEERGRGNFPDRFSARQFPNYSSELNVNALLLGDSALYLCASSFGTANTGELFFGEGSRLTVL.

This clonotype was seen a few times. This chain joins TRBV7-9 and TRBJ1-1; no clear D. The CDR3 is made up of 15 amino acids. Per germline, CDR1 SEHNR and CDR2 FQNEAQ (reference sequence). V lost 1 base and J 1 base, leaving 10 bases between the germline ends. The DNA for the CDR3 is TGTGCCAGCAGCTTAGGTGTGGGAGGGAACACTGAAGCTTTCTTT. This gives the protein CASSLGVGGNTEAFF. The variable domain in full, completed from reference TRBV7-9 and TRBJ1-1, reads DTGVSQNPRHKITKRGQNVTFRCDPISEHNRLYWYRQTLGQGPEFLTYFQNEAQLEKSRLLSDRFSAERPKGSFSTLEIQRTEQGDSAMYLCASSLGVGGNTEAFFGQGTRLTVV.

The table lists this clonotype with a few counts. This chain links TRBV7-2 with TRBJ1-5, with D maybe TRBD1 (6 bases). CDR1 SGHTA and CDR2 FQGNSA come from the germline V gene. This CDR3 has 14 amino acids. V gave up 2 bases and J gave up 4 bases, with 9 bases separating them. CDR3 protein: CASSLTGRNQPQHF. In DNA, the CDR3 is TGTGCCAGCAGCTTAACAGGGCGTAATCAGCCCCAGCATTTT.

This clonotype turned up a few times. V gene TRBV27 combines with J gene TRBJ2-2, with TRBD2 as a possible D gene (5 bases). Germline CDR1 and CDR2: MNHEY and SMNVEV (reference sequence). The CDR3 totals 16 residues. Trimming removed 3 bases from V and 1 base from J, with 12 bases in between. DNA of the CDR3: TGTGCCAGCAGTTTTTGGACGGGGATGAACACCGGGGAGCTGTTTTTT. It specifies CASSFWTGMNTGELFF.

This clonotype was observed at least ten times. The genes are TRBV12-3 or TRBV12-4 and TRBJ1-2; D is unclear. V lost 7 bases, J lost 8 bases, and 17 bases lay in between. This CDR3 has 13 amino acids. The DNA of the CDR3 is TGTGCCAGCACCCGGGGTTGGACGGAAGGCTACACCTTC. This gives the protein CASTRGWTEGYTF.

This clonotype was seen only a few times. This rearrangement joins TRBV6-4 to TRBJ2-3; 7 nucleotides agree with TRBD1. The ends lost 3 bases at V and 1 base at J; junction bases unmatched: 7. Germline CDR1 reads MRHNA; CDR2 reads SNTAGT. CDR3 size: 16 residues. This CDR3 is CASSEDRQGGTDTQYF. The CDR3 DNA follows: TGTGCCAGCAGTGAGGATCGACAGGGCGGCACAGATACGCAGTATTTT.

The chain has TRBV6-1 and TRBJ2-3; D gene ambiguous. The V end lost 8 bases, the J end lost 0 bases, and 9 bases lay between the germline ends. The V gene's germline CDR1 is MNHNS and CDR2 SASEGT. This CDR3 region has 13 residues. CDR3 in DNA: TGTGCCAGCGTGAGCACTAGCACAGATACGCAGTATTTT. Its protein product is CASVSTSTDTQYF.

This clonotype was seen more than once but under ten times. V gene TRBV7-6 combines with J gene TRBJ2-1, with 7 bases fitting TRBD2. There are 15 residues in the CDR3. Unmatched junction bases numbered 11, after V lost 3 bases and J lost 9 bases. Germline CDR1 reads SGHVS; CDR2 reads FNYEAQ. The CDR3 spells CASSFGGGYQAEQFF. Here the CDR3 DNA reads TGTGCCAGCAGCTTTGGGGGGGGGTACCAGGCTGAGCAGTTCTTC.

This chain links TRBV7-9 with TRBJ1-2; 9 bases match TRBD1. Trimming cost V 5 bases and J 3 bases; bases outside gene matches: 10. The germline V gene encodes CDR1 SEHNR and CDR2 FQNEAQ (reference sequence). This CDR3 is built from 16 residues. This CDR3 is CASSRLAGTGYYGYTF. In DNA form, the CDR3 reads TGTGCCAGCAGCCGATTGGCCGGGACAGGGTACTATGGCTACACCTTC.

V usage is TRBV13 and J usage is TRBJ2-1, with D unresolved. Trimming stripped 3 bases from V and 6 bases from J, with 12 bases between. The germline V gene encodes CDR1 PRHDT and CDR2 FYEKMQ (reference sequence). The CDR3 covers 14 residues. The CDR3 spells CASSFAESANEQFF. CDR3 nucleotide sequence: TGTGCCAGCAGCTTTGCAGAGTCCGCCAATGAGCAGTTCTTC.

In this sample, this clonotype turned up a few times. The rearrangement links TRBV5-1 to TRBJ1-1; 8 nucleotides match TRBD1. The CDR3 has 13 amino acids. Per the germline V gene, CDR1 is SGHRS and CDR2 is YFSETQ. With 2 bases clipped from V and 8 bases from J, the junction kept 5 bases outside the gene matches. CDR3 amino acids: CASSLPGQAEAFF. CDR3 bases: TGCGCCAGCAGCTTACCGGGACAGGCAGAAGCTTTCTTT.

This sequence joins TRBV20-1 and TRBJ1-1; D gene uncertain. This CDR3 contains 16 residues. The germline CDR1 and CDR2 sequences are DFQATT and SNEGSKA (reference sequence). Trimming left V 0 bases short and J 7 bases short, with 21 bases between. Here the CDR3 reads CSARDVGYTRPLEAFF. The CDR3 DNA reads TGCAGTGCTAGAGATGTAGGGTACACTCGCCCTCTTGAAGCTTTCTTT.

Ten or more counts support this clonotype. The CDR3: CASSPGGGSYEQYF. Written as DNA, the CDR3 is TGTGCCAGCAGCCCAGGGGGCGGCTCCTACGAGCAGTACTTC. The genes are TRBV13 and TRBJ2-7, with TRBD1 matching 8 bases. Germline V lookup: CDR1 PRHDT, CDR2 FYEKMQ (reference sequence). The CDR3 runs to 14 residues. V lost 5 bases and J lost 0; bases outside the gene matches: 3.

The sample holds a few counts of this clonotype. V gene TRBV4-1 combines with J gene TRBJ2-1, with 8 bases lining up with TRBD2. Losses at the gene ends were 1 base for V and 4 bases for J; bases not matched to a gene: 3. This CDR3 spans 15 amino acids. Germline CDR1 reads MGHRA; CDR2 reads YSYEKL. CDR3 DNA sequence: TGCGCCAGCAGCCAAGCCGGGAGGGGTTACAATGAGCAGTTCTTC. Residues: CASSQAGRGYNEQFF.

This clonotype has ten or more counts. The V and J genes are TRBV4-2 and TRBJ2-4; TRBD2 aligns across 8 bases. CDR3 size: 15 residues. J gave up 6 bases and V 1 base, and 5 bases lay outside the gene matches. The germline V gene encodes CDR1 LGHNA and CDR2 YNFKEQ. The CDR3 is CASSQGTGGINIQYF. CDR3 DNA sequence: TGTGCCAGCAGCCAAGGGACGGGAGGGATAAACATTCAGTACTTC.

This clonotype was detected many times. DNA for the CDR3: TGTGCCAGCAGCTCTACCCGGGGAGTACGAAATGAAAAACTGTTTTTT. This encodes CASSSTRGVRNEKLFF. This rearrangement joins TRBV7-9 to TRBJ1-4; D is ambiguous. The germline CDR1 and CDR2 sequences are SEHNR and FQNEAQ (reference sequence). Trimming left V 4 bases short and J 5 bases short, with 17 bases between. This CDR3 comprises 16 residues.

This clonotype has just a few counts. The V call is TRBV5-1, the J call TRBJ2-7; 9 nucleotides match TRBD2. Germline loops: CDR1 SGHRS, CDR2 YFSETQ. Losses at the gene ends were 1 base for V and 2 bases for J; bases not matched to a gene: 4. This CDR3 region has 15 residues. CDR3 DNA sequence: TGCGCCAGCAGCTTGAACCCTAGCGGGGCCTACGAGCAGTACTTC. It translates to CASSLNPSGAYEQYF.

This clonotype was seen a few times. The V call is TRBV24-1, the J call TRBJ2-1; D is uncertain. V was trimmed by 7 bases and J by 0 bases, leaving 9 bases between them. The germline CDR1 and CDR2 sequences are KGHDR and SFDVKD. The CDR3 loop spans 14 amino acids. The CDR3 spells CATSTSSSYNEQFF. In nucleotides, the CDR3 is TGTGCCACCAGCACGAGTAGCTCCTACAATGAGCAGTTCTTC.

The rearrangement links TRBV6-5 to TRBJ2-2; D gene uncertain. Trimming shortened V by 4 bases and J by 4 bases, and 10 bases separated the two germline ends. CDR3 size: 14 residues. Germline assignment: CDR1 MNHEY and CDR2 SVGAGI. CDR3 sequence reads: CASSFPGSTGELFF. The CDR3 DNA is TGTGCCAGCAGTTTTCCCGGGTCCACCGGGGAGCTGTTTTTT.

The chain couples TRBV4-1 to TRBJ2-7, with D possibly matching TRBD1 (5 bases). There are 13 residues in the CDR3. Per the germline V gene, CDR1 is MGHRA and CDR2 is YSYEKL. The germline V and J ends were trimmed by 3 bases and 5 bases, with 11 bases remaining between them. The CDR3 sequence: CASSHFIGDEQYF. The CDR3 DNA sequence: TGCGCCAGCAGCCATTTCATAGGGGACGAGCAGTACTTC.

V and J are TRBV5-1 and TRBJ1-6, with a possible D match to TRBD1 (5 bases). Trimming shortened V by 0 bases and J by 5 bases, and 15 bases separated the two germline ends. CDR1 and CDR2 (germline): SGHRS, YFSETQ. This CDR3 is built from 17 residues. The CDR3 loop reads CASSLDSGGGNNSPLHF. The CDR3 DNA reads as TGCGCCAGCAGCTTGGACTCGGGCGGGGGAAATAATTCACCCCTCCACTTT.